This TCR beta chain was documented in a study of blood T cell repertoires in COVID-19. Across the whole study: Whether acute or convalescent, the COVID-19 samples came from the United States, Italy and Spain. PBMCs, B-cell-depleted T cells, or T cells provided the cDNA or gDNA that made up the material.

This clone was seen once. This CDR3 comprises 21 residues. In germline, CDR1 is PRHDT, CDR2 FYEKMQ (reference sequence). The V gene end was trimmed by 1 base and the J gene end by 4 bases; junction bases not matched to a gene: 23. Per the study methods: Nucleated cell number was recorded as an estimate derived from reference gene primer amplification. The data were produced by immunoSEQ multiplex PCR, yet TCRdb's version contains in-frame clones alone and is incomplete. The V and J calls and the clone size are those of that table, but D and trimming were determined from the DNA. The data contain roughly 250,000 clones, approximately 90% of them singletons.

The rearrangement joins TRBV13 to TRBJ1-2; 8 bases are shared with TRBD1. The specimen sequenced was peripheral blood. This TCR was sampled from a woman aged 40 to 50 with acute or convalescent COVID-19. CDR3 region: CASSLDPRRRPVQGVLYGYTF. In DNA form, the CDR3 reads TGTGCCAGCAGCTTAGATCCCCGCCGCCGTCCCGTACAGGGGGTCCTCTATGGCTACACCTTC. The complete variable domain, with remaining parts taken from reference TRBV13 and TRBJ1-2, reads AAGVIQSPRHLIKEKRETATLKCYPIPRHDTVYWYQQGPGQDPQFLISFYEKMQSDKGSIPDRFSAQQFSDYHSELNMSSLELGDSALYFCASSLDPRRRPVQGVLYGYTFGSGTRLTVV.